This paragraph reports one T cell receptor beta chain. Its antigen remains unknown. Method: immunoSEQ multiplex PCR; TCRdb's copy keeps in-frame clones and lacks some. Of tens of thousands of clones listed, approximately 89% are singletons. The sample is drawn from a study of T cell responses to AZD1222 COVID-19 vaccine. Study-level points and caveats: As reported, nearly half of all spike-specific TCRs target variant regions that are unmutated.

The V end was cut by 5 bases, the J end by 1 base, with 12 bases between. Looked up from germline, CDR1 is SNHLY and CDR2 is FYNNEI. The CDR3 consists of 14 residues. The chain joins TRBV2 to TRBJ2-7; tentatively, D is TRBD1 (6 bases). The sequencing used peripheral blood, collected on day 0 of AZD1222 vaccination. The TCR comes from an adult in good health. CDR3 protein: CASSFGQLSYEQYF. In DNA form, the CDR3 reads TGTGCCAGCAGTTTCGGACAGCTATCCTACGAGCAGTACTTC.